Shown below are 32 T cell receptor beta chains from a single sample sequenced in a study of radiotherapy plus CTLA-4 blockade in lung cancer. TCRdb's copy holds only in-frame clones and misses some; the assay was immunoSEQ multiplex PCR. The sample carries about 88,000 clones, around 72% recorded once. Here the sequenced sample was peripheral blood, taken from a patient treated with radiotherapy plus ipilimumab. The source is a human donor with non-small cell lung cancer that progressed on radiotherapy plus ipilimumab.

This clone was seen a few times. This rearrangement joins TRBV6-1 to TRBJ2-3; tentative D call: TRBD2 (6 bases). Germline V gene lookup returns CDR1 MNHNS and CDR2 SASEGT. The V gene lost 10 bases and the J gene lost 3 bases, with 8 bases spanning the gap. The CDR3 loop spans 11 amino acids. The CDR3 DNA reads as TGTGCCACTGGGAGGACAGATACGCAGTATTTT. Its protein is CATGRTDTQYF.

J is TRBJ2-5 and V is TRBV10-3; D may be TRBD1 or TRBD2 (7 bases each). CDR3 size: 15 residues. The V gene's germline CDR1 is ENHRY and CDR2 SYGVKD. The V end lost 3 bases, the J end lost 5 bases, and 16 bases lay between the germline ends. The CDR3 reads CAISDGEGALETQYF. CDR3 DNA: TGTGCCATCAGTGATGGGGAGGGGGCATTGGAGACCCAGTACTTC.

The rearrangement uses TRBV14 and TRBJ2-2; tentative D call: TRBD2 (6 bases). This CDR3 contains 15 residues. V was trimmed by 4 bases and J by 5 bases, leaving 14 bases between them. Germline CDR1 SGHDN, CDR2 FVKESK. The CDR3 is CASSPWGVRTGELFF. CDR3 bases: TGTGCCAGCAGCCCGTGGGGGGTGAGGACCGGGGAGCTGTTTTTT.

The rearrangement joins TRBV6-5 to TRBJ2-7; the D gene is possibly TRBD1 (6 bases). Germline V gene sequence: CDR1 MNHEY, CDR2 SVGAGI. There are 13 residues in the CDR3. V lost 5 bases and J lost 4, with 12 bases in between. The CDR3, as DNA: TGTGCCAGCAGTCGCGACAGGAATTACGAGCAGTACTTC. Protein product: CASSRDRNYEQYF.

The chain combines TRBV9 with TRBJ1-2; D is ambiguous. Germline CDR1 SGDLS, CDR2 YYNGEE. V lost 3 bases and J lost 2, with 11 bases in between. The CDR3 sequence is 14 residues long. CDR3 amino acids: CASSAGDLNYGYTF. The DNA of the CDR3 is TGTGCCAGCAGCGCCGGAGACCTGAACTATGGCTACACCTTC.

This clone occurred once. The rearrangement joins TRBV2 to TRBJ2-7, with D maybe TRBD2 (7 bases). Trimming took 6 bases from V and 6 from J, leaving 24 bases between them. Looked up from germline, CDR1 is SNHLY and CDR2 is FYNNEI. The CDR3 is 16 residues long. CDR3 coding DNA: TGTGCCAGCAGGTTCCCCCCGGGGGGCACGTCGTCCGAGCAGTACTTC. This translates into CASRFPPGGTSSEQYF.

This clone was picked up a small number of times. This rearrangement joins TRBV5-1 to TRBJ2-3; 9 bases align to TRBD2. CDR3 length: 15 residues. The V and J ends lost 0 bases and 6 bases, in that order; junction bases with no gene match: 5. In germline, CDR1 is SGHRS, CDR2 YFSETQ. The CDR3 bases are TGCGCCAGCAGCTTGGCGGCGGGGGGGCGGGATACGCAGTATTTT. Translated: CASSLAAGGRDTQYF.

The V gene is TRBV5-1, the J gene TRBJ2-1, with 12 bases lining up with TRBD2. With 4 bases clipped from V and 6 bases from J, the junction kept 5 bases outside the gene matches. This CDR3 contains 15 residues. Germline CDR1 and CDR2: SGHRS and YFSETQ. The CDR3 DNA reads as TGCGCCAGCAGCGGATCTAGCGGGAGGGCCAATGAGCAGTTCTTC. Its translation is CASSGSSGRANEQFF. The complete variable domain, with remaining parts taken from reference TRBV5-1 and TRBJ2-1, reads KAGVTQTPRYLIKTRGQQVTLSCSPISGHRSVSWYQQTPGQGLQFLFEYFSETQRNKGNFPGRFSGRQFSNSRSEMNVSTLELGDSALYLCASSGSSGRANEQFFGPGTRLTVL.

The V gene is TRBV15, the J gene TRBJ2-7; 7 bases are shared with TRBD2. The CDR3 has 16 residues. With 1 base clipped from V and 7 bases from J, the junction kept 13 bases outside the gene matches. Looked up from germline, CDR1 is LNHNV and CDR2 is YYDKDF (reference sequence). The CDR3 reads CATSRVREAGTGEQYF. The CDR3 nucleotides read TGTGCCACCAGCAGAGTTCGGGAAGCGGGGACGGGGGAGCAGTACTTC.

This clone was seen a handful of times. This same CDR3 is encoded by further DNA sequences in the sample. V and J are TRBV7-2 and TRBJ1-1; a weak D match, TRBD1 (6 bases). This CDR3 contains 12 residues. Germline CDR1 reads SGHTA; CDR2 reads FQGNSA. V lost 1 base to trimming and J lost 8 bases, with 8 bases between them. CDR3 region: CASSLGGPEAFF. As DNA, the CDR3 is TGTGCCAGCAGCTTAGGGGGGCCCGAAGCTTTCTTT.

CDR3 nucleotides: TGTGCCAGCAGCTTAGGAGGACAGGGGGCGCAGTATGGCTACACCTTC. Protein product: CASSLGGQGAQYGYTF. This chain joins TRBV7-2 and TRBJ1-2, with 11 bases lining up with TRBD1. Trimming removed 1 base from V and 5 bases from J; junction bases left unmatched: 6. Germline V gene sequence: CDR1 SGHTA, CDR2 FQGNSA. The CDR3 is 16 residues long.

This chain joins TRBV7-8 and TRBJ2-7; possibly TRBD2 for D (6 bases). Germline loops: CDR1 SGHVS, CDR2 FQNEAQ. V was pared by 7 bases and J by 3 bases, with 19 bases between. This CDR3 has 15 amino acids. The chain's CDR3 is CASTASLGLLYEQYF. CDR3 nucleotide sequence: TGTGCCAGCACCGCGAGCCTGGGACTTCTCTACGAGCAGTACTTC.

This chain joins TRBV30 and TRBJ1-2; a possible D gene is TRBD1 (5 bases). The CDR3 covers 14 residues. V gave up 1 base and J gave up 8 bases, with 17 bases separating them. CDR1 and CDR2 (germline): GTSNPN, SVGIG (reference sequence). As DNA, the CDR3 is TGTGCCTGGAGTGGGGGCAGTCTAACGAGGGGCTACACCTTC. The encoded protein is CAWSGGSLTRGYTF.

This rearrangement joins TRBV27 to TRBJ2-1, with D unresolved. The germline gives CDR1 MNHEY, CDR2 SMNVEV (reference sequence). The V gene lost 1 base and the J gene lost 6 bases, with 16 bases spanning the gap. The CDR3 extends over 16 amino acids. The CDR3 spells CASSLFSTPSGNEQFF. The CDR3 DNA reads TGTGCCAGCAGTTTATTCTCCACTCCTTCAGGCAATGAGCAGTTCTTC.

CDR3 sequence: CSVGGDGEKLFF. CDR3 coding DNA: TGCAGCGTTGGTGGGGACGGTGAAAAACTGTTTTTT. The chain links TRBV29-1 to TRBJ1-4, with a tentative D call TRBD1 (5 bases). Germline CDR1 and CDR2: SQVTM and ANQGSEA. The CDR3 is 12 amino acids. Between the trimmed V and J ends, which lost 4 bases and 7 bases, there was a span of 10 bases.

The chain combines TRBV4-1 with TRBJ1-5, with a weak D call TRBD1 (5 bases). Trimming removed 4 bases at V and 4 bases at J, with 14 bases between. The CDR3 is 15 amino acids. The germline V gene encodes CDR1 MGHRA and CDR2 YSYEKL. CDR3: CASSLLAGGNQPQHF. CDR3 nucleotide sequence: TGCGCCAGCAGCCTCCTAGCGGGGGGGAATCAGCCCCAGCATTTT.

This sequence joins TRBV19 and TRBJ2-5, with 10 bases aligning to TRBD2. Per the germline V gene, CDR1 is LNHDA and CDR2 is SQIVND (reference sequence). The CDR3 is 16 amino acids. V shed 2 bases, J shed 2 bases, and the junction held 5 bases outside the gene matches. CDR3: CASSISSGGAQETQYF. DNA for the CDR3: TGTGCCAGTAGTATATCTAGCGGGGGTGCTCAAGAGACCCAGTACTTC.

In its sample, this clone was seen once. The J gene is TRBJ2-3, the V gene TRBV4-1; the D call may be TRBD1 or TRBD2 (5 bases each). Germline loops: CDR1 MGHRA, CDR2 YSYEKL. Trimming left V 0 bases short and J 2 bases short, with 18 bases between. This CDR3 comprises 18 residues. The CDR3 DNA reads TGCGCCAGCAGCCAAGATCTAGGGGACGGAGTTCTCACAGATACGCAGTATTTT. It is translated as CASSQDLGDGVLTDTQYF.

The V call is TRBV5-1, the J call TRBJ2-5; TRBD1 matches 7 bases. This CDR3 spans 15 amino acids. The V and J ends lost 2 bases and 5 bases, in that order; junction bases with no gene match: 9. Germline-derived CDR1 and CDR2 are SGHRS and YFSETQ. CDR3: CASSFSLQGVETQYF. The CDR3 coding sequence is TGCGCCAGCAGCTTTTCACTTCAGGGGGTTGAGACCCAGTACTTC.

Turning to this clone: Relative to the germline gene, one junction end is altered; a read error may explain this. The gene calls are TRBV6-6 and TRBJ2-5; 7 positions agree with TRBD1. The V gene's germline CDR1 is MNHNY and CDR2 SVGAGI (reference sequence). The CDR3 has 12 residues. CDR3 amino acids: CASSYTGDSAHF. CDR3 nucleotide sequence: TGTGCCAGCAGTTACACAGGGGACAGCGCCCACTTC.

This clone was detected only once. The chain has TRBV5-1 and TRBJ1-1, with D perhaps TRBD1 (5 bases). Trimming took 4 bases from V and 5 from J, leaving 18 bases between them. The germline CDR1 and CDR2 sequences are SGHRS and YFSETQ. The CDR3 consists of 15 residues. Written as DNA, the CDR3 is TGCGCCAGCAGCCGGACCGGAACCCAGGGTACTGAAGCTTTCTTT. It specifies CASSRTGTQGTEAFF.

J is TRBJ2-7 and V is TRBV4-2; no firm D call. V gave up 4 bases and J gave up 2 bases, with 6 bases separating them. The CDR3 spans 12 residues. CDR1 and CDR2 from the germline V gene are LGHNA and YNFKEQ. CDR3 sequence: CASSRWAYEQYF. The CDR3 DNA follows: TGTGCCAGCAGCCGGTGGGCCTACGAGCAGTACTTC.

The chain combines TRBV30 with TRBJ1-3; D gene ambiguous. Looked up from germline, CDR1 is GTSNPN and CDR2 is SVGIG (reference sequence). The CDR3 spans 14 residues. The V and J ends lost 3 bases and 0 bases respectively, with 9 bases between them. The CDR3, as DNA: TGTGCCTGGAGCTACGGCAGCTCTGGAAACACCATATATTTT. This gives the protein CAWSYGSSGNTIYF.

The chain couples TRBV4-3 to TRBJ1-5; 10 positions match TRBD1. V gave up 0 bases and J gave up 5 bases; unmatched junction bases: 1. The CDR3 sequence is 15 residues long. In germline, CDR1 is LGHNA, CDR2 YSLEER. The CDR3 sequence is CASSQEGQGYQPQHF. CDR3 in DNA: TGCGCCAGCAGCCAAGAGGGACAGGGGTATCAGCCCCAGCATTTT.

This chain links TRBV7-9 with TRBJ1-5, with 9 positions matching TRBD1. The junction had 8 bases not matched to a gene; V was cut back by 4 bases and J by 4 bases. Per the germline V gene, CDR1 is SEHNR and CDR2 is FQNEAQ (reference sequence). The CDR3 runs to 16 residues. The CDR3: CASSSEGTGQNQPQHF. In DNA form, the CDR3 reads TGTGCCAGCAGCTCCGAAGGGACAGGGCAAAATCAGCCCCAGCATTTT.

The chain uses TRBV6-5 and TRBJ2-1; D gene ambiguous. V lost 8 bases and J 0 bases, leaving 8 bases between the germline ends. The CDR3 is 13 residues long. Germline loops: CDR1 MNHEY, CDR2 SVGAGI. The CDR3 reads CASGRNSYNEQFF. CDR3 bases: TGTGCCAGCGGGCGGAACTCCTACAATGAGCAGTTCTTC.

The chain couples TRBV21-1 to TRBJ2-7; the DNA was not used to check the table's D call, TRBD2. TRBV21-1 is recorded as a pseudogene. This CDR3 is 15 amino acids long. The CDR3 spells CASSVGGRSGDEQYF. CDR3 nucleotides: TGTGCCAGCAGCGTAGGGGGGCGTAGCGGGGACGAGCAGTACTTC.

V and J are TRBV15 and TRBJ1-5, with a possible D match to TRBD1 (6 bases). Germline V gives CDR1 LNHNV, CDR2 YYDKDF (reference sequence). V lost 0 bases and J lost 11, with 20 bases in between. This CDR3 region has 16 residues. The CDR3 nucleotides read TGTGCCACCAGCAGAGACCAACAGGGTTGGGATGGAGCCCAGCATTTT. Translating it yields CATSRDQQGWDGAQHF.

The CDR3 DNA is TGTGCCAGCAGCTCGACAACCACAGATACGCAGTATTTT. Amino acids: CASSSTTTDTQYF. The chain links TRBV5-6 to TRBJ2-3; no definite D call. Germline lookup yields CDR1 SGHDT and CDR2 YYEEEE. The length of the CDR3 is 13 residues. V lost 3 bases and J lost 2, with 7 bases in between.

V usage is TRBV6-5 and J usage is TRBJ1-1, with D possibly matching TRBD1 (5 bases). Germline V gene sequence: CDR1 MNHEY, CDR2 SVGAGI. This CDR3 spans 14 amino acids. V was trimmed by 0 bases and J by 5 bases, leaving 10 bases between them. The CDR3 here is CASSYSTVGTEAFF. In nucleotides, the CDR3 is TGTGCCAGCAGTTACTCGACAGTTGGTACTGAAGCTTTCTTT.

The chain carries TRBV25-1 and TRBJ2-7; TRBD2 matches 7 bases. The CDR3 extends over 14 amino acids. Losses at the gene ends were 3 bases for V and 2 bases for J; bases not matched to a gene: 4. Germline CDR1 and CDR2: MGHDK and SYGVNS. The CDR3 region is CASSDQRGTYEQYF. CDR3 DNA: TGTGCCAGCAGTGACCAGCGGGGAACCTACGAGCAGTACTTC.

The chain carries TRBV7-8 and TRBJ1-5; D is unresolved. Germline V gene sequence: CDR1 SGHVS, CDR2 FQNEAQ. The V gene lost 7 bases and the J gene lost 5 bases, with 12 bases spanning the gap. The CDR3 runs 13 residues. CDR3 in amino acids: CASTPRGDQPQHF. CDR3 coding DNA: TGTGCCAGCACCCCGCGTGGGGATCAGCCCCAGCATTTT.